These 11 T cell receptor beta chains originate from one sample sequenced in a study of blood T cells in healthy people across ages. It was with a sample-barcoded 5' primer and a J-beta primer mix that a second PCR of roughly 6 to 12 cycles was run. TCRdb ran MiXCR on the 5' RACE reads and lists one entry per CDR3 protein. The sample includes about 1.8 million distinct CDR3 sequences, less than 50% seen only once; the top ten take roughly 2%. Sequenced input: blood. The receptors derive from a woman aged 40 to 55 in good health.

In its sample, this clonotype was seen a few times. This chain uses TRBV25-1 with TRBJ1-2, with 9 bases fitting TRBD1. The V gene's germline CDR1 is MGHDK and CDR2 SYGVNS. CDR3 length equals 14 residues. The J segment lost 7 bases and the V segment lost 3 bases, leaving 6 bases of the junction unmatched. The CDR3 protein is CASSEGTGGGGYTF. The CDR3 DNA sequence: TGTGCCAGCAGTGAGGGCACAGGGGGCGGTGGCTACACCTTC.

In regard to this clonotype: A read error may account for a junction end that differs from germline. This chain links TRBV6-2 or TRBV6-3 with TRBJ2-5; D not resolved. The CDR3 is 14 amino acids. Germline CDR1 MNHEY, CDR2 SVGEGT. This CDR3 reads CVSSDRATQETQYF. The DNA for the CDR3 is TGTGTCAGCAGTGATCGGGCTACTCAAGAGACCCAGTACTTC.

This clonotype has at least ten counts. The chain carries TRBV7-9 and TRBJ2-5; tentative D call: TRBD1 (6 bases). Per germline, CDR1 SEHNR and CDR2 FQNEAQ (reference sequence). Trimming stripped 1 base from V and 2 bases from J, with 11 bases between. The CDR3 extends over 15 amino acids. The CDR3 region is CASSLGGQLQETQYF. CDR3 nucleotides: TGTGCCAGCAGCTTAGGAGGACAGCTGCAAGAGACCCAGTACTTC.

The chain joins TRBV28 to TRBJ1-4; 7 bases match TRBD1. CDR3 length: 15 amino acids. With 6 bases clipped from V and 6 bases from J, the junction kept 10 bases outside the gene matches. Germline assignment: CDR1 MDHEN and CDR2 SYDVKM. The CDR3 coding sequence is TGTGCCAGCAGCATATTTGACAGGGAGGATGAAAAACTGTTTTTT. Residues: CASSIFDREDEKLFF. The full variable domain, with the rest looked up from reference TRBV28 and TRBJ1-4, is DVKVTQSSRYLVKRTGEKVFLECVQDMDHENMFWYRQDPGLGLRLIYFSYDVKMKEKGDIPEGYSVSREKKERFSLILESASTNQTSMYLCASSIFDREDEKLFFGSGTQLSVL.

The chain recombines TRBV20-1 with TRBJ1-5; TRBD1 is a possible D gene (6 bases). The CDR3 is made up of 14 amino acids. The germline CDR1 and CDR2 sequences are DFQATT and SNEGSKA (reference sequence). V was shortened by 2 bases and J by 5 bases, with 13 bases between the two germline ends. The CDR3 DNA follows: TGCAGTGCTAGATCAACAGGGTTCGATCAGCCCCAGCATTTT. Its protein product is CSARSTGFDQPQHF.

The J gene is TRBJ1-2, the V gene TRBV19; no clear D gene. Trimming left V 10 bases short and J 5 bases short, with 11 bases between. Germline-derived CDR1 and CDR2 are LNHDA and SQIVND (reference sequence). The CDR3 is 11 residues long. The CDR3 protein is CATLWSYGYTF. The CDR3 DNA reads as TGTGCCACCCTTTGGAGTTATGGCTACACCTTC. Drawing the rest from reference TRBV19 and TRBJ1-2, the complete variable domain is DGGITQSPKYLFRKEGQNVTLSCEQNLNHDAMYWYRQDPGQGLRLIYYSQIVNDFQKGDIAEGYSVSREKKESFPLTVTSAQKNPTAFYLCATLWSYGYTFGSGTRLTVV.

This clonotype was observed many times. The chain joins TRBV6-2 or TRBV6-3 to TRBJ2-3; the D is unclear. There are 12 residues in the CDR3. CDR1 MNHEY and CDR2 SVGEGT come from the germline V gene. Trimming removed 0 bases at V and 6 bases at J, with 4 bases between. In DNA, the CDR3 is TGTGCCAGCAGTTACTCCCGGGATACGCAGTATTTT. Translating gives CASSYSRDTQYF.

This chain connects TRBV5-1 to TRBJ2-1; D is ambiguous. The V gene lost 0 bases and the J gene lost 9 bases, with 10 bases spanning the gap. This CDR3 comprises 13 residues. Germline lookup yields CDR1 SGHRS and CDR2 YFSETQ. The CDR3 here is CASSLASDVEQFF. CDR3 nucleotide sequence: TGCGCCAGCAGCTTGGCTTCTGACGTTGAGCAGTTCTTC.

This clonotype was counted between two and nine times. The chain employs TRBV5-1 and TRBJ2-4; D gene unclear. Germline CDR1 SGHRS, CDR2 YFSETQ. The CDR3 consists of 14 residues. V lost 0 bases to trimming and J lost 5 bases, with 9 bases between them. The CDR3 nucleotides are TGCGCCAGCAGCTTGGCCTTACACGAAAACATTCAGTACTTC. Amino acid sequence: CASSLALHENIQYF.

The chain couples TRBV6-5 to TRBJ1-2; D is ambiguous. Germline V gives CDR1 MNHEY, CDR2 SVGAGI. V lost 6 bases to trimming and J lost 0 bases, with 11 bases between them. The CDR3 is 14 residues long. CDR3 sequence (DNA): TGTGCCAGCAGGGACGGGAGAGCTAACTATGGCTACACCTTC. The encoded protein is CASRDGRANYGYTF.

The chain links TRBV12-3 or TRBV12-4 to TRBJ2-1; 9 positions match TRBD1. Trimming at V came to 4 bases and at J to 6 bases, leaving 16 bases not matched to a gene. The CDR3 covers 18 residues. The CDR3 protein is CASSCSTGTGNVCNEQFF. The CDR3 nucleotides are TGTGCCAGCAGTTGTAGCACCGGGACAGGGAATGTTTGCAATGAGCAGTTCTTC.